The source of this T cell receptor (beta chain) is a study of glioma-infiltrating T cells. The V and J ends lost 1 base and 1 base, in that order; junction bases with no gene match: 3. The CDR3 spans 14 residues. CDR1 and CDR2 (germline): DFQATT, SNEGSKA (reference sequence). This clonotype showed up just a few times. TCR alpha and beta CDR3 regions were amplified from RNA using iRepertoire nested multiplex PCR. TCRdb re-called the multiplex PCR reads with MiXCR, one entry per CDR3 protein. The sample yields approximately 400,000 distinct CDR3 sequences, roughly two fifths seen once. V is TRBV20-1 and J is TRBJ2-7; 8 bases line up with TRBD1. The sequencing input was glioma tissue, nonneoplastic brain tissue, or PBMCs (not recorded which). The sequence came from a human donor with low-grade glioma or glioblastoma, undergoing nonglioma brain surgery, or in good health (not recorded which). CDR3: CSARVDRVSYEQYF. CDR3 nucleotides: TGCAGTGCTAGAGTGGACAGGGTGTCCTACGAGCAGTACTTC.